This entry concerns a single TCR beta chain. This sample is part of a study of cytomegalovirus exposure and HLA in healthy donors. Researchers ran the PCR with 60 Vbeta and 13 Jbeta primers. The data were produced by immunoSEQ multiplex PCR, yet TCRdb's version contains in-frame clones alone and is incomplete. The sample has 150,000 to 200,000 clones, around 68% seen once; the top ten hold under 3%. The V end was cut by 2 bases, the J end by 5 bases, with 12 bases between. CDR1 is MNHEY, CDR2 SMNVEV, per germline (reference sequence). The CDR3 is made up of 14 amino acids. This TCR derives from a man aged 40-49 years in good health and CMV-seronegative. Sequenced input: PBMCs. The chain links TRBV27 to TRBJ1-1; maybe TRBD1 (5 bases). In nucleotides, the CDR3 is TGTGCCAGCAGTTTACAGGGATCGGGTACTGAAGCTTTCTTT. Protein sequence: CASSLQGSGTEAFF.